Each of the 16 T cell receptor beta chains below was sequenced from the same sample in a study of neoadjuvant anti-PD-1 for oral cavity cancer. The assay was immunoSEQ multiplex PCR, and TCRdb's table has in-frame clones only and misses some. The sample yields thousands of clones, 60% seen once. The sample was tumor tissue, taken before nivolumab (anti-PD-1) treatment. The source is a person between 35 and 79 years old with oral cavity squamous cell carcinoma.

V is TRBV5-6 and J is TRBJ1-4; perhaps TRBD1 as D (5 bases). The V gene's germline CDR1 is SGHDT and CDR2 YYEEEE. Deletions cut 0 bases from V and 0 bases from J, with 9 bases between. This CDR3 region has 16 residues. As DNA, the CDR3 is TGTGCCAGCAGCTTGGGGCAGGGTACAACTAATGAAAAACTGTTTTTT. Residues: CASSLGQGTTNEKLFF.

This clone has more than one count but fewer than ten. The chain links TRBV7-9 to TRBJ1-2; TRBD1 might be the D (5 bases). Germline lookup yields CDR1 SEHNR and CDR2 FQNEAQ (reference sequence). V shed 7 bases and J shed 8 bases, with 14 bases lying between them. The CDR3 totals 12 residues. This chain's CDR3 is CASTWGNLGYTF. The CDR3 region has the DNA TGTGCCAGCACCTGGGGGAATCTCGGCTACACCTTC.

The chain uses TRBV11-2 and TRBJ2-2; D is unresolved. Trimming shortened V by 0 bases and J by 0 bases, and 11 bases separated the two germline ends. Germline CDR1 reads SGHAT; CDR2 reads FQNNGV. CDR3 size: 17 residues. CDR3 DNA: TGTGCCAGCAGCTTAGAACCACAACGCGCGAACACCGGGGAGCTGTTTTTT. It specifies CASSLEPQRANTGELFF. Filled out from reference TRBV11-2 and TRBJ2-2, the complete variable domain reads EAGVAQSPRYKIIEKRQSVAFWCNPISGHATLYWYQQILGQGPKLLIQFQNNGVVDDSQLPKDRFSAERLKGVDSTLKIQPAKLEDSAVYLCASSLEPQRANTGELFFGEGSRLTVL.

Only a few counts were recorded for this clone. The chain has TRBV11-2 and TRBJ2-6; the D is unclear. The CDR3 contains 13 residues. The germline V gene has CDR1 SGHAT and CDR2 FQNNGV. Trimming took off 6 bases at V and 4 bases at J, with 7 bases between the two ends. CDR3 sequence (DNA): TGTGCCAGCAGGTACATGGGGGCCAACGTCCTGACTTTC. Its translation: CASRYMGANVLTF.

The chain is built from TRBV5-1 and TRBJ2-2; 7 positions match TRBD2. J was trimmed by 5 bases and V by 4 bases; bases with no gene match: 5. The V gene's germline CDR1 is SGHRS and CDR2 YFSETQ. This CDR3 contains 14 residues. CDR3 nucleotides: TGCGCCAGCAGCGCGAGACTAGCTACCGGGGAGCTGTTTTTT. Translated, it gives CASSARLATGELFF.

In its sample, this clone was seen a few times. This chain joins TRBV10-1 and TRBJ1-2; D may be TRBD1 (5 bases). The CDR3 length is 13 residues. The germline gives CDR1 WNHNN, CDR2 SYGVQD (reference sequence). Trimming shortened V by 1 base and J by 7 bases, and 10 bases separated the two germline ends. The CDR3 spells CASSEFSDSGYTF. As DNA, the CDR3 is TGCGCCAGCAGTGAGTTTTCCGACAGTGGCTACACCTTC.

The rearrangement links TRBV6-5 to TRBJ1-2, with TRBD1 matching over 8 bases. CDR1 and CDR2 from the germline V gene are MNHEY and SVGAGI. The CDR3 spans 15 residues. J gave up 3 bases and V 4 bases, and 7 bases lay outside the gene matches. The CDR3 here is CASSLQGGSHYGYTF. The CDR3 coding sequence is TGTGCCAGCAGTTTACAGGGGGGGAGTCACTATGGCTACACCTTC.

This chain links TRBV21-1 with TRBJ2-2. TRBV21-1 is noted as a pseudogene. The CDR3 consists of 16 residues. CDR3 residues: CASSKGRPSGTGELFF. The CDR3 DNA sequence: TGTGCCAGCAGCAAGGGCAGGCCTTCGGGCACCGGGGAGCTGTTTTTT.

This chain uses TRBV5-6 with TRBJ2-7; the match to TRBD1 covers 8 bases. V was clipped by 3 bases and J by 2 bases; unmatched bases: 10. Germline CDR1 SGHDT, CDR2 YYEEEE. This CDR3 region has 16 residues. The CDR3 DNA reads TGTGCCAGCAGCTCCGTTACGGGACAGGTAACCTACGAGCAGTACTTC. It codes for CASSSVTGQVTYEQYF.

The rearrangement links TRBV4-1 to TRBJ2-7; TRBD2 might be the D (6 bases). This CDR3 has 14 residues. V was shortened by 4 bases and J by 4 bases, with 14 bases between the two germline ends. Germline V gene data show CDR1 as MGHRA and CDR2 as YSYEKL. The CDR3 is CASSRRLGGYEQYF. In DNA, the CDR3 is TGCGCCAGCAGCCGCCGACTCGGGGGTTACGAGCAGTACTTC.

This chain connects TRBV6-6 to TRBJ1-1; D ambiguous. Germline values: CDR1 MNHNY, CDR2 SVGAGI (reference sequence). The V end was cut by 4 bases, the J end by 1 base, with 10 bases between. The CDR3 has 14 residues. The CDR3 DNA reads TGTGCCAGCAGTTGGAGGGAAGGGAACACTGAAGCTTTCTTT. The encoded protein is CASSWREGNTEAFF.

This clone was seen a single time. V gene TRBV11-3 combines with J gene TRBJ2-7; 7 positions agree with TRBD2. With V trimmed by 0 bases and J by 5 bases, 10 bases remained unmatched. The CDR3 runs to 16 residues. Per germline, CDR1 SGHNT and CDR2 YENEEA. The CDR3 sequence is CASSLEQGGSGNEQYF. Here the CDR3 DNA reads TGTGCCAGCAGCTTAGAGCAGGGCGGGAGCGGCAACGAGCAGTACTTC.

The V and J genes are TRBV28 and TRBJ2-7; tentative D call: TRBD1 (5 bases). The CDR3 totals 12 residues. Germline values: CDR1 MDHEN, CDR2 SYDVKM. V was clipped by 3 bases and J by 4 bases, with 7 bases between them. In DNA, the CDR3 is TGTGCCAGCAGTTTCAGGGATTACGAGCAGTACTTC. Translating gives CASSFRDYEQYF.

The CDR3 DNA follows: TGTGCCAGCAGTCGTACTACTAGCGAGAATGAGCAGTTCTTC. Its translation is CASSRTTSENEQFF. The rearrangement links TRBV7-8 to TRBJ2-1, with 7 bases aligning to TRBD2. V shed 6 bases, J shed 7 bases, and the junction held 9 bases outside the gene matches. This CDR3 has 14 residues. Germline V lookup: CDR1 SGHVS, CDR2 FQNEAQ.

The chain links TRBV18 to TRBJ1-4, with D maybe TRBD1 (6 bases). Germline CDR1 reads KGHSH; CDR2 reads LQKENI. Trimming left V 5 bases short and J 8 bases short, with 9 bases between. The CDR3 is made up of 12 amino acids. CDR3 sequence: CASSRGTEKLFF. The CDR3, as DNA: TGTGCCAGCTCAAGGGGGACGGAAAAACTGTTTTTT.

The table lists this clone with a few counts. The V gene is TRBV28, the J gene TRBJ1-2; tentative D call: TRBD1 (6 bases). This CDR3 comprises 13 residues. Germline CDR1 MDHEN, CDR2 SYDVKM. V lost 4 bases and J 4 bases, leaving 10 bases between the germline ends. This CDR3 is CASSSSGAYGYTF. CDR3 nucleotides: TGTGCCAGCAGTTCATCAGGGGCCTATGGCTACACCTTC.